This TCR beta chain was sequenced during a study of CD8 T cells in ankylosing spondylitis. Findings and limits, study-wide: Clones linked with disease were CD8+ and fairly uncommon in the peripheral blood. Disease-linked clones reportedly concentrated significantly in matched ankylosing spondylitis synovial fluid. Typical of ankylosing spondylitis blood, it appeared, was a TCR beta motif of fewer than 10 highly homologous variants. Prior literature has documented some motif variants in synovial fluid and blood from reactive arthritis.

Details on this clonotype: Its antigen is as yet unknown.

Libraries for TCR beta were made by quantitative 5'-RACE with molecular barcodes. TCRdb reprocessed the 5' RACE reads via MiXCR and lists one record per CDR3 protein. Here the sample spans around 430,000 distinct CDR3 sequences, roughly 18% being singletons. Germline V gene sequence: CDR1 SGHTA, CDR2 FQGNSA. The CDR3 has 14 amino acids. With 5 bases removed from V and 5 bases from J, the gap between germline ends came to 15 bases. The rearrangement links TRBV7-2 to TRBJ1-1, with D possibly being TRBD1 (5 bases). The receptor's source is a male donor with ankylosing spondylitis. Sequenced input: blood, either unsorted or a sorted T cell fraction (not recorded which). For the CDR3, the DNA is TGTGCCAGCAGCCTCCCGAGGGGCGGTACTGAAGCTTTCTTT. Translated: CASSLPRGGTEAFF.